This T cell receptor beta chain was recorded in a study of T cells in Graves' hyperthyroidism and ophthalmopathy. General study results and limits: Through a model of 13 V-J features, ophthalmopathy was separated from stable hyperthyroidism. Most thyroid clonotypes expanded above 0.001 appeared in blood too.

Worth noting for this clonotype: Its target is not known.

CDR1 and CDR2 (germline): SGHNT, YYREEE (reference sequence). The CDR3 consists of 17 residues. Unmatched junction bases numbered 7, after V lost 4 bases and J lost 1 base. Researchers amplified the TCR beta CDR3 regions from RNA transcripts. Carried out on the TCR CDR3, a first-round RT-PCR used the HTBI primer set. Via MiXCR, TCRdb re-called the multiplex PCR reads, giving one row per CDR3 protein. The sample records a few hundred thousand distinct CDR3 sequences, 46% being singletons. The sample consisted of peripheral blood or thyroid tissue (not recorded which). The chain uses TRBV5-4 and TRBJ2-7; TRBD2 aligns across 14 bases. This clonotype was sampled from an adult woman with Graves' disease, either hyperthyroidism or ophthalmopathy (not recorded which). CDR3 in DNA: TGTGCCAGCAGCCCGGGGACTAGCGGGAGTAAGTCCTACGAGCAGTACTTC. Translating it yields CASSPGTSGSKSYEQYF.